The rows below give T cell receptor beta chains drawn from one sample of a study of T-cell reconstitution after alpha-beta-depleted transplantation in children. MiXCR was run by TCRdb on the PCR reads, yielding one entry per CDR3 protein. The sample yields some 250,000 distinct CDR3 sequences, 12% seen once. Here the sequenced sample was PBMCs from the stem cell graft donor, taken from the stem cell graft. These receptors all come from a human donor who donated a stem cell graft to a child with acute lymphoblastic leukemia. CDR3s include the opening cysteine and the closing phenylalanine or tryptophan. The D gene is left open where the match is weak. Not every row has a clone size; where given, it reads once, few, many or a size class.

CDR3nt,CDR3aa,d_gene,abundance,v_gene,j_gene
TGTGCCACCAGCAGATTCCGGGAGGCTCCGAACACTGAAGCTTTCTTT,CATSRFREAPNTEAFF,.,.,TRBV15,TRBJ1-1
TGCGCCAGCAGTGGGGGCCCCTACAATGAGCAGTTCTTC,CASSGGPYNEQFF,.,many,TRBV10-2,TRBJ2-1
TGCTTGTGGAGCGGGGTTAGCTCCTACAATGAGCAGTTCTTC,CLWSGVSSYNEQFF,TRBD2,few,TRBV20-1,TRBJ2-1
TGTGCCAGCAGCCTCGGACTAGCGGGGGACAATGAGCAGTTCTTC,CASSLGLAGDNEQFF,TRBD2,many,TRBV7-9,TRBJ2-1
TGTGCCAGCAGCTTACAGGGTCGATCGAACACTGAAGCTTTCTTT,CASSLQGRSNTEAFF,.,many,TRBV5-4,TRBJ1-1
TGTGCCAGCAGAGAGACAGGGGGCAGTTCACCCCTCCACTTT,CASRETGGSSPLHF,TRBD1,many,TRBV6-1,TRBJ1-6
TGTGCCAGCAGTTTAGGGCAGAGAGCAACTAATGAAAAACTGTTTTTT,CASSLGQRATNEKLFF,.,many,TRBV28,TRBJ1-4
TGTGCCAGCAGCCGTGCAGGGGGCACTGGAAACACCATATATTTT,CASSRAGGTGNTIYF,TRBD1,many,TRBV7-9,TRBJ1-3
TGTGCCAGCAGCCCCCGGGCAGGCAGACATTACAATGAGCAGTTCTTC,CASSPRAGRHYNEQFF,.,many,TRBV13,TRBJ2-1
TGTGCCAGCAAAAGTCCGGGCACAGGGACGTCCTACAATGAGCAGTTCTTC,CASKSPGTGTSYNEQFF,.,many,TRBV12-3/TRBV12-4,TRBJ2-1
TGTGCCAGTAGTATTCTCCCCGGCCCCGACACCACCATATATTTT,CASSILPGPDTTIYF,.,few,TRBV19,TRBJ1-3
TGTGCCAGCAGTTTAAGTTTTAACAGGGGGCTCAACGAGCAGTACTTC,CASSLSFNRGLNEQYF,TRBD1,many,TRBV12-3/TRBV12-4,TRBJ2-7
TGTGCCACCAGTGACCCCGGGACGGAGAACTATGGCTACACCTTC,CATSDPGTENYGYTF,.,many,TRBV24-1,TRBJ1-2
TGCAGTGCTCAACGTAGTACGCTCTCCTACGAGCAGTACTTC,CSAQRSTLSYEQYF,.,many,TRBV20-1,TRBJ2-7
TGTGCCAGCAGCCAATCACCGGACATGGCCGGGGAGCTGTTTTTT,CASSQSPDMAGELFF,.,many,TRBV7-2,TRBJ2-2
TGTGCCAGCAGCCCCCGGACAGGGGGCTCACCGATCTCTGGGGCCAACGTCCTGACTTTC,CASSPRTGGSPISGANVLTF,TRBD1,few,TRBV11-2,TRBJ2-6
TGTGCCAGCAGCTTAGCACAGGGACGGTCCTACGAGCAGTACTTC,CASSLAQGRSYEQYF,.,once,TRBV7-8,TRBJ2-7
TGTGCCAGCAGTTGGGGAGCGGCCTACAATGAGCAGTTCTTC,CASSWGAAYNEQFF,.,many,TRBV6-5,TRBJ2-1
TGTGCCAGCAGTTCCCCCCCGGAGGGCGAGCAGTACTTC,CASSSPPEGEQYF,.,many,TRBV28,TRBJ2-7
TGCGCCAGCAGCTTGGCGACTAGCGGGGGGGCGGTCTACAATGAGCAGTTCTTC,CASSLATSGGAVYNEQFF,TRBD2,few,TRBV5-1,TRBJ2-1
TGCAGTGCTAGAGAGGTGACCCCCTACGAGCAGTACTTC,CSAREVTPYEQYF,.,many,TRBV20-1,TRBJ2-7
TGTGCCAGCAGTTCCCGCCAGGGGACAGGGAGATATGAGAGGAGCGAGCAGTACTTC,CASSSRQGTGRYERSEQYF,TRBD1,many,TRBV11-2,TRBJ2-7
TGTGCCAGCAGCTTAAGGACAGGGGCAGATACGCAGTATTTT,CASSLRTGADTQYF,TRBD1,few,TRBV7-2,TRBJ2-3
TGTGCCAGCAGCCGGCTGGGTTCACCCCTCCACTTT,CASSRLGSPLHF,.,many,TRBV7-2,TRBJ1-6
TGCAGCGCAAAGGGACTAGCGGGAGGACAAGAGACCCAGTACTTC,CSAKGLAGGQETQYF,TRBD2,many,TRBV20-1,TRBJ2-5
TGCGCCACCAACGAGGGGGTCGGCCTCACAGATACGCAGTATTTT,CATNEGVGLTDTQYF,.,many,TRBV5-1,TRBJ2-3
TGTGCCAGCAGTTTCGCCGGGGAGCTGTTTTTT,CASSFAGELFF,.,many,TRBV27,TRBJ2-2
TGTGCCAGCAGCCCCAGGACAGGGGGCTACAATGAGCAGTTCTTC,CASSPRTGGYNEQFF,TRBD1,many,TRBV3-1,TRBJ2-1
TGTGCCAGCTCACCGCAAGGGGATAGCAATCAGCCCCAGCATTTT,CASSPQGDSNQPQHF,.,many,TRBV18,TRBJ1-5
TGTGCCAGCAGCGTAGGGCAGAGCTCCTATAATTCACCCCTCCACTTT,CASSVGQSSYNSPLHF,.,many,TRBV9,TRBJ1-6
TGTGCCAGCAGTTTAGGCTCGGGTCCCTACGAGCAGTACTTC,CASSLGSGPYEQYF,.,many,TRBV27,TRBJ2-7
TGTGCCACCAGCCGGGGGGGAACCTACGAGCAGTACTTC,CATSRGGTYEQYF,TRBD2,few,TRBV7-2,TRBJ2-7
TGTGCCAGCTCACCCTCGTACTATGAAGCTTTCTTT,CASSPSYYEAFF,.,many,TRBV18,TRBJ1-1
TGTGCCAGCAGCTTAGCCTCCCGCCCAATAGACAGGACCAATGAGCAGTTCTTC,CASSLASRPIDRTNEQFF,.,many,TRBV11-1,TRBJ2-1
TGCGCCAGCAGCTTGGCCTTCGGCTTGTACCAAGAGACCCAGTACTTC,CASSLAFGLYQETQYF,.,many,TRBV5-1,TRBJ2-5
TGTGCCAGCAGCACGACAGGGACCCCTGAGCAGTTCTTC,CASSTTGTPEQFF,TRBD1,many,TRBV5-5,TRBJ2-1
TGCAGTGCTAAGATGGAGTCTGGGGCCAACGTCCTGACTTTC,CSAKMESGANVLTF,.,many,TRBV20-1,TRBJ2-6
TGTGCCAGCAGAGCACGGGACAGTCAAGAGACCCAGTACTTC,CASRARDSQETQYF,TRBD1,many,TRBV2,TRBJ2-5
TGTGCCATCAGTGAGCCGGCCCCGAGCTCCTACAATGAGCAGTTCTTC,CAISEPAPSSYNEQFF,.,many,TRBV10-3,TRBJ2-1
TGTGCCAGCAGTTTAGAGACGCTCAACACCGGGGAGCTGTTTTTT,CASSLETLNTGELFF,.,many,TRBV27,TRBJ2-2